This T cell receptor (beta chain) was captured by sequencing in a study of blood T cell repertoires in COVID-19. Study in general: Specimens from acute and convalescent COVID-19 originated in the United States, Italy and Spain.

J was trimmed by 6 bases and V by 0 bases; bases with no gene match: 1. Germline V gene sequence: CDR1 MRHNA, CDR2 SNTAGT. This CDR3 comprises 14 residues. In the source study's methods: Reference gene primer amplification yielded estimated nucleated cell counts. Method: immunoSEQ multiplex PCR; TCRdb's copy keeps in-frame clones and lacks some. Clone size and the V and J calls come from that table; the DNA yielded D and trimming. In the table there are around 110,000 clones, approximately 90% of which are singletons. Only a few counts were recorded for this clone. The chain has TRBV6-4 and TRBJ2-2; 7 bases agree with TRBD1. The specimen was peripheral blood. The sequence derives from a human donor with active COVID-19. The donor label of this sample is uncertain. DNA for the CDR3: TGTGCCAGCAGTGACTCTACAGGGGCCGGGGAGCTGTTTTTT. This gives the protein CASSDSTGAGELFF.